This TCR beta chain was recorded in a study of T cell repertoires in cytomegalovirus infection. Study findings and constraints: HLA-C-restricted, CMV-specific TCR beta clonotypes were dominant ex vivo.

TCRdb called the reads again in MiXCR, with one record for every CDR3 protein. The sample includes approximately 590,000 distinct CDR3 sequences, 40% of them seen just once. As concerns this clonotype: Its antigen is as yet unknown.

V was pared by 5 bases and J by 0 bases, with 16 bases between. Germline loops: CDR1 LNHDA, CDR2 SQIVND (reference sequence). The length of the CDR3 is 16 residues. Sequences were derived from cultured PBMCs, sampled from culture after CMV antigen stimulation. The receptor was derived from a human donor in good health (CMV status not recorded). Some clones in this sample may be carry-over from other donors' samples. J is TRBJ2-5 and V is TRBV19, with D perhaps matching TRBD1 (5 bases). CDR3 loop: CASSPRQRKYQETQYF. CDR3 DNA sequence: TGTGCCAGTAGTCCCCGACAGAGAAAGTACCAAGAGACCCAGTACTTC. Full variable domain (rest looked up from reference TRBV19 and TRBJ2-5): DGGITQSPKYLFRKEGQNVTLSCEQNLNHDAMYWYRQDPGQGLRLIYYSQIVNDFQKGDIAEGYSVSREKKESFPLTVTSAQKNPTAFYLCASSPRQRKYQETQYFGPGTRLLVL.